This T cell receptor (beta chain) was documented in a study of monozygotic twins with inflammatory bowel disease. Total RNA amounting to 3,500 to 4,000 ng went into each TCR library. TCRdb re-called the 5' RACE reads and shows each CDR3 protein once, DNA omitted. The sample totals some 170,000 distinct CDR3 sequences. Per the germline V gene, CDR1 is LNHDA and CDR2 is SQIVND (reference sequence). The CDR3 is 14 amino acids. Sequenced sample: blood. The chain employs TRBV19 and TRBJ1-1; checking the TCRdb D call of TRBD1 is not possible without DNA. The source is a human donor with ulcerative colitis or Crohn's disease, or a healthy co-twin of an affected twin (not recorded which). Here the CDR3 reads CASSTIGTDTEAFF.